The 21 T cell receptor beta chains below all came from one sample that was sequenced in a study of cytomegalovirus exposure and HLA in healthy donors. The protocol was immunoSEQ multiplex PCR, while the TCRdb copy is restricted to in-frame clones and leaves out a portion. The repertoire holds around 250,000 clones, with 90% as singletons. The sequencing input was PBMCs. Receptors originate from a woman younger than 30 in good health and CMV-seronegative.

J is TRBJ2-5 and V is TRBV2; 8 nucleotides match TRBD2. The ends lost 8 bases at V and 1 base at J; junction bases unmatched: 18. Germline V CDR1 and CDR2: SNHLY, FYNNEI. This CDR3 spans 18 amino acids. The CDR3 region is CASVGFFRGGPFQETQYF. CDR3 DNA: TGTGCCAGCGTAGGCTTTTTCCGGGGGGGGCCTTTCCAAGAGACCCAGTACTTC. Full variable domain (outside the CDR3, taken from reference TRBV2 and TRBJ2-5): EPEVTQTPSHQVTQMGQEVILRCVPISNHLYFYWYRQILGQKVEFLVSFYNNEISEKSEIFDDQFSVERPDGSNFTLKIRSTKLEDSAMYFCASVGFFRGGPFQETQYFGPGTRLLVL.

The CDR3 loop reads CASSPDRGEAFF. The DNA of the CDR3 is TGTGCCAGCAGTCCTGACAGGGGAGAAGCTTTCTTT. The chain is built from TRBV2 and TRBJ1-1, with 8 bases aligning to TRBD1. V lost 5 bases and J lost 8; bases outside the gene matches: 4. Germline V gives CDR1 SNHLY, CDR2 FYNNEI. CDR3 size: 12 residues.

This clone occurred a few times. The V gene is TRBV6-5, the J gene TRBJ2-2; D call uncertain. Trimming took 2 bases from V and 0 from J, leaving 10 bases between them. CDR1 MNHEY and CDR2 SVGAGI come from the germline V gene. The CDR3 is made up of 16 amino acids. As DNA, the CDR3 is TGTGCCAGCAGTTACCGGCAGAGCGCGAACACCGGGGAGCTGTTTTTT. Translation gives CASSYRQSANTGELFF.

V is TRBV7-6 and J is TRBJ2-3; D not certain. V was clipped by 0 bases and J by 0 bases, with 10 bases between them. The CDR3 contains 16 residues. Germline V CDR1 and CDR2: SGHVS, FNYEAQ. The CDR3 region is CASSLAWSKSTDTQYF. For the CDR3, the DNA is TGTGCCAGCAGCTTAGCCTGGAGCAAAAGCACAGATACGCAGTATTTT.

This chain's CDR3 is CASSLPGSNTEAFF. DNA of the CDR3: TGTGCCAGCAGTCTCCCGGGATCGAACACTGAAGCTTTCTTT. The V call is TRBV6-5, the J call TRBJ1-1, with unresolved D. The CDR3 covers 14 residues. V was shortened by 5 bases and J by 1 base, with 11 bases between the two germline ends. The germline V gene encodes CDR1 MNHEY and CDR2 SVGAGI.

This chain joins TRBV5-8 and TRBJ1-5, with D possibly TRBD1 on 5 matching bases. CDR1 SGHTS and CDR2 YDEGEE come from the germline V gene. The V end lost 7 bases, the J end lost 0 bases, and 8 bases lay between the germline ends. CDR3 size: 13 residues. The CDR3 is CASGGYSNQPQHF. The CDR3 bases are TGTGCCAGCGGGGGGTATAGCAATCAGCCCCAGCATTTT.

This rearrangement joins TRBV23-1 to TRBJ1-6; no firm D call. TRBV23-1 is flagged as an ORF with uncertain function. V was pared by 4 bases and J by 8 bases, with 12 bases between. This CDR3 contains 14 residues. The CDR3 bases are TGCGCCAGCAGTCCCTGGAGGAGAGATTCACCCCTCCACTTT. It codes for CASSPWRRDSPLHF.

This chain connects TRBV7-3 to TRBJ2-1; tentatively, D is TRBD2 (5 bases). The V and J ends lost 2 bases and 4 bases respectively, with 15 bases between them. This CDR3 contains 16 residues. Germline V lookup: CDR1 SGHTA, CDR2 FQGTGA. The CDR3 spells CASSLAPGSQYNEQFF. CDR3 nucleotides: TGTGCCAGCAGCTTAGCACCGGGATCACAGTACAATGAGCAGTTCTTC.

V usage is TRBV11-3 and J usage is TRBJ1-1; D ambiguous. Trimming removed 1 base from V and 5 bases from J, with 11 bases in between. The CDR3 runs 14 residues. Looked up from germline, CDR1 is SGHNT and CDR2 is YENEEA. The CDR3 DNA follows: TGTGCCAGCAGCTTAGGACAATTACGGACTGAAGCTTTCTTT. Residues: CASSLGQLRTEAFF.

The CDR3 sequence: CASSDIRGTWNTEAFF. DNA for the CDR3: TGTGCCAGCAGTGATATAAGGGGCACCTGGAACACTGAAGCTTTCTTT. This chain connects TRBV6-1 to TRBJ1-1; perhaps TRBD1 as D (5 bases). V lost 3 bases to trimming and J lost 1 base, with 15 bases between them. The CDR3 is 16 residues long. Germline loops: CDR1 MNHNS, CDR2 SASEGT.

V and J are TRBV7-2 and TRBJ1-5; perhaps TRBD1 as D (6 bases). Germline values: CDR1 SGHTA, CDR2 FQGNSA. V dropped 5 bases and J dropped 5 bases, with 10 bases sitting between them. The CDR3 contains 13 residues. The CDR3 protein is CASSHRVHQPQHF. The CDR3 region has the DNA TGTGCCAGCAGCCACAGGGTACATCAGCCCCAGCATTTT.

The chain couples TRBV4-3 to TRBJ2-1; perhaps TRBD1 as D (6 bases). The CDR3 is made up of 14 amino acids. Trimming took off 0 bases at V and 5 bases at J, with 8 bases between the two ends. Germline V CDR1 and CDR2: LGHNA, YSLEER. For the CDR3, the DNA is TGCGCCAGCAGCCAAGATCAGGGGAACAATGAGCAGTTCTTC. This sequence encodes CASSQDQGNNEQFF.

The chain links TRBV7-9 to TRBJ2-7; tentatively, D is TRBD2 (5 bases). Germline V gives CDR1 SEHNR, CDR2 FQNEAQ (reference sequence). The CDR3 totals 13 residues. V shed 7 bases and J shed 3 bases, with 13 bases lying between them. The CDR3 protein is CASNSPTSYEQYF. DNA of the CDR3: TGTGCCAGCAACTCGCCTACTAGCTACGAGCAGTACTTC.

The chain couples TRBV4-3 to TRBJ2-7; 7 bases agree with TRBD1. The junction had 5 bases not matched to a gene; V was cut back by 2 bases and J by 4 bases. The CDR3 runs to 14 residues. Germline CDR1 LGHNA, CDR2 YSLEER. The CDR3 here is CASSQREQGYEQYF. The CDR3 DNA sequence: TGCGCCAGCAGCCAACGAGAACAGGGGTACGAGCAGTACTTC.

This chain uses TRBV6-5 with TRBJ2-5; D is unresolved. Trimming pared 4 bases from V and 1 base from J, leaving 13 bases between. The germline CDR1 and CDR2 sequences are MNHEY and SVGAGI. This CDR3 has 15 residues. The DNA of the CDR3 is TGTGCCAGCAGTTTGACTCTAGGATCCCAAGAGACCCAGTACTTC. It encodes CASSLTLGSQETQYF.

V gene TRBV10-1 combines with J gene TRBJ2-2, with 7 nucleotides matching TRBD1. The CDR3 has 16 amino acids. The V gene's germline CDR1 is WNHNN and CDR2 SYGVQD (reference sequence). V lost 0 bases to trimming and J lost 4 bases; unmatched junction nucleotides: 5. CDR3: CASSESLTGPTGELFF. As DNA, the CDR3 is TGCGCCAGCAGTGAGTCCCTGACAGGGCCCACCGGGGAGCTGTTTTTT.

In nucleotides, the CDR3 is TGTGCCAGCAGCGTAGTTGGCGGCTCTGGGGCCAACGTCCTGACTTTC. Translation: CASSVVGGSGANVLTF. This rearrangement joins TRBV9 to TRBJ2-6; D call uncertain. V lost 0 bases and J 0 bases, leaving 7 bases between the germline ends. The germline CDR1 and CDR2 sequences are SGDLS and YYNGEE. CDR3 length equals 16 residues.

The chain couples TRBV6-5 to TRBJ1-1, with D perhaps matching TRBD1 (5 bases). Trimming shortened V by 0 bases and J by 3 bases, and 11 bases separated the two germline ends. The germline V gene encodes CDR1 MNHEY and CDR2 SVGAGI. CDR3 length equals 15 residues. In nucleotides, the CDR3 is TGTGCCAGCAGTTACTCGTCCGGGGGGGACACTGAAGCTTTCTTT. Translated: CASSYSSGGDTEAFF.

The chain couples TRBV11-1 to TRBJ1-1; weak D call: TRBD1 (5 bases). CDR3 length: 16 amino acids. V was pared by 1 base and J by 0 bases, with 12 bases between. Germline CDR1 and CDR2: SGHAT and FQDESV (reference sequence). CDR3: CASSLGGELMNTEAFF. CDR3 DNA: TGTGCCAGCAGCTTAGGGGGGGAACTAATGAACACTGAAGCTTTCTTT.

In DNA, the CDR3 is TGTGCCAGCAGTTACTCGGGGGAGGGAGGAAACACCATATATTTT. It specifies CASSYSGEGGNTIYF. The chain joins TRBV6-5 to TRBJ1-3; D is perhaps TRBD1 (5 bases). Deletions cut 0 bases from V and 4 bases from J, with 10 bases between. This CDR3 contains 15 residues. The germline CDR1 and CDR2 sequences are MNHEY and SVGAGI.

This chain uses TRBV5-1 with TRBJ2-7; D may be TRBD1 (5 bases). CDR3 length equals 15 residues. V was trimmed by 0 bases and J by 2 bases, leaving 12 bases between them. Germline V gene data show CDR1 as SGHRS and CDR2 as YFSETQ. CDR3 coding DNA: TGCGCCAGCAGCTTGGCCTACAGGATAACCTACGAGCAGTACTTC. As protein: CASSLAYRITYEQYF.